Here is one T cell receptor beta chain with its context. This record belongs to a study of shared clonotypes between healthy human individuals. The CDR3 covers 12 residues. The germline V gene has CDR1 MGHRA and CDR2 YSYEKL. Trimming pared 0 bases from V and 6 bases from J, leaving 5 bases between. Data came from immunoSEQ multiplex PCR; TCRdb stores just in-frame clones and leaves some out. The sample consists of 450,000 to 650,000 clones, around 78% of them appearing once. The chain links TRBV4-1 to TRBJ2-5; no reliable D call. The sequenced sample was PBMCs. The sequence was obtained from a woman between 40 and 55 years old in good health. Some clones in this sample may be carry-over from other donors' samples. The CDR3 is CASSQEAKTQYF. In nucleotides, the CDR3 is TGCGCCAGCAGCCAAGAAGCTAAGACCCAGTACTTC.